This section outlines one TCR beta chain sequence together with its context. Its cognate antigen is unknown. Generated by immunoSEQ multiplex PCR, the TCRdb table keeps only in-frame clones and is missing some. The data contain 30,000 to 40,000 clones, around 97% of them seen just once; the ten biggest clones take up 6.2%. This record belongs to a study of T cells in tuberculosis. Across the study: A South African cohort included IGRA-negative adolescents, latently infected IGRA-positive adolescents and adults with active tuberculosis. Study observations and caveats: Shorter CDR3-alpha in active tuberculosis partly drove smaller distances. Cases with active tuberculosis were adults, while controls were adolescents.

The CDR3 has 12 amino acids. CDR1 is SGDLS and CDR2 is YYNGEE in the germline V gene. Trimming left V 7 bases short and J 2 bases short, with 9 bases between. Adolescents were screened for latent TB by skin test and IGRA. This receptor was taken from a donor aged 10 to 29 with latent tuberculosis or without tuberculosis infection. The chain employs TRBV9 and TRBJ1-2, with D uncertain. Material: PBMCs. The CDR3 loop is CASPRENYGYTF. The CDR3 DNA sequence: TGTGCCAGCCCCCGGGAAAACTATGGCTACACCTTC.